Sequencing of this TCR beta chain was carried out in a study of T cell responses to AZD1222 COVID-19 vaccine. J gave up 2 bases and V 5 bases, and 8 bases lay outside the gene matches. The CDR3 covers 15 residues. Germline loops: CDR1 PRHDT, CDR2 FYEKMQ (reference sequence). Assay used: immunoSEQ multiplex PCR; TCRdb lists only in-frame clones, some missing. The sample has some 99,000 clones, 80% to 90% seen once. The chain joins TRBV13 to TRBJ2-7; 8 nucleotides line up with TRBD1. The sequencing here drew on peripheral blood, taken 28 days after the second AZD1222 dose. The TCR sequence derives from an adult who received the AZD1222 COVID-19 vaccine. The CDR3 region is CASSPRTGLTYEQYF. DNA for the CDR3: TGTGCCAGCAGCCCCCGGACAGGGCTAACCTACGAGCAGTACTTC.